The T cell receptor beta chain under discussion was sequenced for a study of cytomegalovirus exposure and HLA in healthy donors. Study-wide background: HLA-typed donors were the source of 83 million or so unique TCRs, which an early data release held.

General study points: In a later analysis, most CMV-associated TCR beta chains appeared HLA-restricted.

A multiplex PCR was run with 60 Vbeta primers and 13 Jbeta primers. Per the original data handling: About 88 million unique TCR beta chains, about 10 million of them shared, were counted by a later analysis. Sequenced by immunoSEQ multiplex PCR; TCRdb stores in-frame clones only, minus some. V, J and clone size derive from that table, while D and trimming were established from the DNA sequence. The sample has 200,000 or so clones, 75% to 85% seen once; the top ten hold 6.5%. The CDR3 sequence is 14 residues long. Trimming took 4 bases from V and 6 from J; bases not matched to a gene: 8. Germline CDR1 GTSNPN, CDR2 SVGIG (reference sequence). In the case of this clone: Its antigen is undetermined.

The rearrangement links TRBV30 to TRBJ2-1; 8 bases are shared with TRBD2. The sample was PBMCs. This receptor was obtained from a woman in her fifties or sixties in good health and CMV-seropositive. CDR3 region: CAWMISGRGNEQFF. CDR3 nucleotides: TGTGCCTGGATGATCAGCGGGAGAGGCAATGAGCAGTTCTTC.